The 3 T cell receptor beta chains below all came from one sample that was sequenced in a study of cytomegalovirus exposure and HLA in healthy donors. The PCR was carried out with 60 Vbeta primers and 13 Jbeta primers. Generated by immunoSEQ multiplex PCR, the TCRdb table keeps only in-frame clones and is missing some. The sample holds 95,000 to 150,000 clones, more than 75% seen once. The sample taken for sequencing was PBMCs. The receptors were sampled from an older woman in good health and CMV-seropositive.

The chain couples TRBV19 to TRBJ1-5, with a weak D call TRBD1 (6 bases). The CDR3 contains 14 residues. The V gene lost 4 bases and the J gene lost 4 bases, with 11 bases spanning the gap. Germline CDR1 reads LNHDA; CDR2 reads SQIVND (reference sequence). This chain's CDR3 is CASSKQGMNQPQHF. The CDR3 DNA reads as TGTGCCAGTAGTAAACAGGGAATGAATCAGCCCCAGCATTTT.

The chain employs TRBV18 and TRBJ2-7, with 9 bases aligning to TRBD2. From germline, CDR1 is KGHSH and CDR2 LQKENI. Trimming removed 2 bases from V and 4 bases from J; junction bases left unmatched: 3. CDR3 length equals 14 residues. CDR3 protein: CASSPSTSGYEQYF. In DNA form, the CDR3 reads TGTGCCAGCTCACCAAGTACTAGCGGGTACGAGCAGTACTTC.

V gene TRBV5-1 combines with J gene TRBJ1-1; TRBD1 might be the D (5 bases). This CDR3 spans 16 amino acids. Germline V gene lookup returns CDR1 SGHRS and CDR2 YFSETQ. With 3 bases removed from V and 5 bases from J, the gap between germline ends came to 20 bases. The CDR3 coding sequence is TGCGCCAGCAGCTCCCAAGTGGGGGGATATTCAACTGAAGCTTTCTTT. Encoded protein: CASSSQVGGYSTEAFF. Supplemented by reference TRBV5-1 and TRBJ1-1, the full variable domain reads KAGVTQTPRYLIKTRGQQVTLSCSPISGHRSVSWYQQTPGQGLQFLFEYFSETQRNKGNFPGRFSGRQFSNSRSEMNVSTLELGDSALYLCASSSQVGGYSTEAFFGQGTRLTVV.